Each of the 14 T cell receptor beta chains below was sequenced from the same sample in a study of cytomegalovirus exposure and HLA in healthy donors. The PCR made use of 60 Vbeta and 13 Jbeta primers. Sequenced by immunoSEQ multiplex PCR; TCRdb stores in-frame clones only, minus some. The sample consists of approximately 200,000 clones, 75% to 85% of them appearing once. The source material was PBMCs. The receptors were sampled from a girl aged 5 to 17 in good health and CMV-seronegative.

The chain employs TRBV30 and TRBJ2-7; TRBD2 matches 11 bases. V gave up 3 bases and J gave up 4 bases; unmatched junction bases: 5. This CDR3 comprises 14 residues. The germline CDR1 and CDR2 sequences are GTSNPN and SVGIG (reference sequence). The CDR3 protein is CAWRLAGAPYEQYF. CDR3 nucleotides: TGTGCCTGGAGACTAGCGGGAGCCCCATACGAGCAGTACTTC.

The genes are TRBV4-2 and TRBJ2-3, with a weak D call TRBD2 (6 bases). The CDR3 has 22 residues. The V gene's germline CDR1 is LGHNA and CDR2 YNFKEQ. Trimming took 0 bases from V and 0 from J, leaving 28 bases between them. For the CDR3, the DNA is TGTGCCAGCAGCCAAGAGACCAAAATACCCGGGAGATTAGTAGCAAGCACAGATACGCAGTATTTT. It codes for CASSQETKIPGRLVASTDTQYF.

This clone was detected a few times. This chain joins TRBV7-2 and TRBJ1-5; D might be TRBD1 (6 bases). Germline V gives CDR1 SGHTA, CDR2 FQGNSA. Trimming stripped 3 bases from V and 4 bases from J, with 13 bases between. The CDR3 is 15 residues long. The DNA for the CDR3 is TGTGCCAGCAGCTTGGCTGGGGGCAAGAATCAGCCCCAGCATTTT. Its translation: CASSLAGGKNQPQHF.

The gene calls are TRBV6-5 and TRBJ1-4; D perhaps matches TRBD1 (5 bases). This CDR3 spans 13 amino acids. Trimming removed 5 bases from V and 8 bases from J, with 12 bases in between. Per germline, CDR1 MNHEY and CDR2 SVGAGI. The CDR3 region is CASSNRQMEKLFF. DNA of the CDR3: TGTGCCAGCAGTAACCGACAGATGGAAAAACTGTTTTTT.

The rearrangement links TRBV28 to TRBJ1-4; D may be TRBD1 (6 bases). The CDR3 is made up of 14 amino acids. Per germline, CDR1 MDHEN and CDR2 SYDVKM. V shed 6 bases and J shed 10 bases, with 18 bases lying between them. CDR3 in amino acids: CASRPDRTLGKLFF. The CDR3 bases are TGTGCCAGCAGACCGGACAGAACTCTCGGAAAACTGTTTTTT.

The sample holds one count of this clone. The V call is TRBV10-3, the J call TRBJ2-2, with TRBD1 matching over 11 bases. This CDR3 is 15 amino acids long. V dropped 4 bases and J dropped 7; count of bases not matched to a gene: 5. CDR1 is ENHRY, CDR2 SYGVKD, per germline. This CDR3 is CAISAGQGAVGELFF. Written as DNA, the CDR3 is TGTGCCATCAGTGCTGGACAGGGGGCAGTCGGGGAGCTGTTTTTT.

The J gene is TRBJ2-7, the V gene TRBV6-6; 8 positions match TRBD2. This CDR3 contains 14 residues. V lost 7 bases and J lost 0; bases outside the gene matches: 5. Germline loops: CDR1 MNHNY, CDR2 SVGAGI (reference sequence). Here the CDR3 reads CASTVRGGSYEQYF. The DNA of the CDR3 is TGTGCCAGCACCGTCCGGGGGGGCTCCTACGAGCAGTACTTC.

The V and J genes are TRBV10-2 and TRBJ2-5; 9 positions match TRBD1. Judging by the DNA end, TRBJ2-7 fits better; the J call may be wrong. Germline CDR1 WSHSY, CDR2 SAAADI. The CDR3 totals 14 residues. CDR3 coding DNA: TGCGCCAGCAGTGGGGGGACAGGGACCTACGAGCAGTACTTC. This encodes CASSGGTGTYEQYF.

This clone was detected only once. The gene calls are TRBV5-1 and TRBJ1-3, with TRBD1 matching over 7 bases. Germline lookup yields CDR1 SGHRS and CDR2 YFSETQ. J lost 2 bases, V lost 7 bases, and 33 bases had no gene match. The CDR3 length is 23 residues. The CDR3 reads CASASGLRFRELDRDDPGNTIYF. The CDR3 bases are TGCGCCAGCGCCTCCGGTTTACGTTTTCGAGAGCTTGACAGGGATGATCCTGGAAACACCATATATTTT.

The chain couples TRBV5-8 to TRBJ1-2; D perhaps matches TRBD1 (6 bases). V was pared by 4 bases and J by 0 bases, with 13 bases between. Germline CDR1 reads SGHTS; CDR2 reads YDEGEE. The CDR3 extends over 15 amino acids. For the CDR3, the DNA is TGTGCCAGCAGCCGGACAGTCCTTTCTAACTATGGCTACACCTTC. Protein sequence: CASSRTVLSNYGYTF.

J is TRBJ2-7 and V is TRBV15; 10 positions agree with TRBD1. V lost 6 bases to trimming and J lost 2 bases; unmatched junction nucleotides: 4. CDR3 size: 14 residues. CDR1 and CDR2 from the germline V gene are LNHNV and YYDKDF (reference sequence). CDR3 nucleotide sequence: TGTGCCACCAGTCGGGACAGGGGCCCCTACGAGCAGTACTTC. It encodes CATSRDRGPYEQYF.

To note about this clone: The junction departs from germline at one end; a sequencing error may be responsible. CDR3 region: CASSFTGGEAQYF. CDR3 nucleotide sequence: TGTGCCAGCAGCTTCACAGGGGGAGAGGCCCAGTACTTC. J is TRBJ2-5 and V is TRBV7-9, with TRBD1 matching 8 bases. The CDR3 covers 13 residues. Per the germline V gene, CDR1 is SEHNR and CDR2 is FQNEAQ (reference sequence). The full variable domain, rest sourced from reference TRBV7-9 and TRBJ2-5, is DTGVSQNPRHKITKRGQNVTFRCDPISEHNRLYWYRQTLGQGPEFLTYFQNEAQLEKSRLLSDRFSAERPKGSFSTLEIQRTEQGDSAMYLCASSFTGGEAQYFGPGTRLLVL.

This rearrangement joins TRBV2 to TRBJ2-7, with a tentative D call TRBD2 (6 bases). V was trimmed by 2 bases and J by 5 bases, leaving 16 bases between them. Germline V CDR1 and CDR2: SNHLY, FYNNEI. The CDR3 covers 15 residues. In DNA form, the CDR3 reads TGTGCCAGCAGTGAACGGGACTCACCCTTGGACGAGCAGTACTTC. Amino acid sequence: CASSERDSPLDEQYF.

The chain combines TRBV28 with TRBJ2-1, with 7 bases fitting TRBD2. Trimming removed 2 bases from V and 7 bases from J; junction bases left unmatched: 5. The CDR3 length is 14 residues. The germline CDR1 and CDR2 sequences are MDHEN and SYDVKM. The DNA for the CDR3 is TGTGCCAGCAGTTTAACGGGAGGTTTGAATGAGCAGTTCTTC. It translates to CASSLTGGLNEQFF.